The rows below give T cell receptor beta chains drawn from one sample of a study of CD8 T cells in ankylosing spondylitis. TCRdb re-called the 5' RACE reads with MiXCR, one entry per CDR3 protein. In the table there are 750,000 to 850,000 distinct CDR3 sequences, over 9.5% of which are singletons. Sequencing input: blood, either unsorted or a sorted T cell fraction (not recorded which). These receptors came from a male donor with ankylosing spondylitis. CDR3s include the opening cysteine and the closing phenylalanine or tryptophan. A D gene is named only where the DNA matches it firmly. The size of a clone is reported for some rows only, either as once, few or many, or as a class for expanded clones.

clone_size: few
v_call: TRBV4-1
j_call: TRBJ1-1
d_call: TRBD1
cdr3_nt: TGCGCCAGCAGCCCTGGAAGGGGGCTAGGCACTGAAGCTTTCTTT
cdr3_aa: CASSPGRGLGTEAFF

clone_size: .
v_call: TRBV20-1
j_call: TRBJ1-4
d_call: TRBD1
cdr3_nt: TGCAGTGCTCCGGGACAGTGGGGGCTGAATGAAAAACTGTTTTTT
cdr3_aa: CSAPGQWGLNEKLFF

clone_size: few
v_call: TRBV20-1
j_call: TRBJ1-4
d_call: .
cdr3_nt: TGCAGTGCTAGAGATCGGGTCTTCCCCCAGGAAAAACTGTTTTTT
cdr3_aa: CSARDRVFPQEKLFF

clone_size: many
v_call: TRBV7-2
j_call: TRBJ2-1
d_call: .
cdr3_nt: TGTGCCAGCAGCTTGATGACAGGCCCCTACAATGAGCAGTTCTTC
cdr3_aa: CASSLMTGPYNEQFF

clone_size: .
v_call: TRBV7-9
j_call: TRBJ1-2
d_call: .
cdr3_nt: TGTGCCAGCAGCTTAGAGGTTAACTATGGCTACACCTTC
cdr3_aa: CASSLEVNYGYTF

clone_size: few
v_call: TRBV29-1
j_call: TRBJ2-1
d_call: .
cdr3_nt: TGCAGCGTTGAAGGGACAGCTAACTCCTACAATGAGCAGTTCTTC
cdr3_aa: CSVEGTANSYNEQFF

clone_size: few
v_call: TRBV5-1
j_call: TRBJ2-7
d_call: .
cdr3_nt: TGCGCCAGCAGCTTGTGGGACAAAGCCTACGAGCAGTACTTC
cdr3_aa: CASSLWDKAYEQYF

clone_size: few
v_call: TRBV20-1
j_call: TRBJ2-1
d_call: .
cdr3_nt: TGCAGTGCCACTATAGGCTCCCTCTCCTACAATGAGCAGTTCTTC
cdr3_aa: CSATIGSLSYNEQFF

clone_size: .
v_call: TRBV9
j_call: TRBJ2-6
d_call: TRBD1
cdr3_nt: TGTGCCAGCAGCGTTTCGACAGGGGGCCTCTCTGGGGCCAACGTCCTGACTTTC
cdr3_aa: CASSVSTGGLSGANVLTF

clone_size: few
v_call: TRBV5-1
j_call: TRBJ1-1
d_call: TRBD1
cdr3_nt: TGCGCCAGCAGCCCCGGACAGGCGGGGACTGAAGCTTTCTTT
cdr3_aa: CASSPGQAGTEAFF

clone_size: many
v_call: TRBV4-2
j_call: TRBJ2-1
d_call: .
cdr3_nt: TGTGCCAGCAGCCAAGCGACCTATTGGGATGAGCAGTTCTTC
cdr3_aa: CASSQATYWDEQFF

clone_size: few
v_call: TRBV9
j_call: TRBJ1-2
d_call: TRBD1
cdr3_nt: TGTGCCAGCAGCGTACGGGGGACAGACTATACTGGCTACACCTTC
cdr3_aa: CASSVRGTDYTGYTF

clone_size: many
v_call: TRBV13
j_call: TRBJ2-4
d_call: TRBD2
cdr3_nt: TGTGCCAGCAGCCCCCTGGCGGGAGCGGGGAACATTCAGTACTTC
cdr3_aa: CASSPLAGAGNIQYF

clone_size: .
v_call: TRBV5-1
j_call: TRBJ1-1
d_call: .
cdr3_nt: TGCGCCAGCAGCTTGGATGAACCGGCGGAGGCTTTCTTT
cdr3_aa: CASSLDEPAEAFF

clone_size: few
v_call: TRBV7-2
j_call: TRBJ2-5
d_call: .
cdr3_nt: TGTGCCAGCAGCTTAGAGACCTACTACCAAGAGACCCAGTACTTC
cdr3_aa: CASSLETYYQETQYF

clone_size: few
v_call: TRBV4-3
j_call: TRBJ2-7
d_call: TRBD2
cdr3_nt: TGCGCCAGCAGCCCGGGACTAGCGGGAGGTTACTCCTACGAGCAGTACTTC
cdr3_aa: CASSPGLAGGYSYEQYF